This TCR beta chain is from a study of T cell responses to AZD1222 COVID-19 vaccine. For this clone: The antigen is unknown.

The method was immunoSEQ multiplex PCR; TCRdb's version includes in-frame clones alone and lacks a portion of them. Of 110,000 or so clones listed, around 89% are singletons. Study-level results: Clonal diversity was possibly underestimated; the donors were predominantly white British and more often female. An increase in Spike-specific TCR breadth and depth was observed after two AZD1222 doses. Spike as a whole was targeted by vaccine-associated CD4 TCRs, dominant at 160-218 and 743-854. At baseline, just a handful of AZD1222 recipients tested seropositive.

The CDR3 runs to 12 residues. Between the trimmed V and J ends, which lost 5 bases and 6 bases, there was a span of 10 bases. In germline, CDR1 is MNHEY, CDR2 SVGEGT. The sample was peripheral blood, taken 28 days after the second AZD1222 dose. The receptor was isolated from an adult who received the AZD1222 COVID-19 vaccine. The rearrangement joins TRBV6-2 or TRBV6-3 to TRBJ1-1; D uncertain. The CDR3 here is CASSPSRAEAFF. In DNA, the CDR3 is TGTGCCAGCAGTCCGAGTAGAGCTGAAGCTTTCTTT.